This entry lists 14 T cell receptor beta chains sequenced from one sample in a study of high-grade serous ovarian cancer treatment subgroups. Method: immunoSEQ multiplex PCR; TCRdb's copy keeps in-frame clones and lacks some. The repertoire holds under 6,500 clones, with about four fifths as singletons. Tumor tissue was taken before any definitive surgery or chemotherapy was given. The sample comprised tumor tissue. Receptors originate from a human donor with high-grade serous ovarian cancer.

The gene calls are TRBV18 and TRBJ1-2; a weak D match, TRBD1 (6 bases). The germline V gene encodes CDR1 KGHSH and CDR2 LQKENI. CDR3 length: 16 amino acids. V gave up 2 bases and J gave up 8 bases, with 21 bases separating them. Here the CDR3 reads CASSPGSGGDSGGYTF. The CDR3 nucleotides are TGTGCCAGCTCACCAGGTTCGGGGGGCGATTCTGGAGGCTACACCTTC.

The chain uses TRBV27 and TRBJ1-4; D gene unclear. Germline V gives CDR1 MNHEY, CDR2 SMNVEV (reference sequence). The V end was cut by 8 bases, the J end by 0 bases, with 16 bases between. This CDR3 region has 16 residues. CDR3 in amino acids: CASGTSGGATNEKLFF. In DNA, the CDR3 is TGTGCCAGCGGTACATCGGGAGGCGCAACTAATGAAAAACTGTTTTTT.

Details on this clone: The identical CDR3 is also encoded by other nucleotide sequences in the sample. The gene calls are TRBV5-1 and TRBJ2-1, with TRBD2 identical over 9 bases. The CDR3 loop spans 14 amino acids. The germline gives CDR1 SGHRS, CDR2 YFSETQ. V lost 5 bases, J lost 5 bases, and 5 bases stayed unmatched. CDR3 sequence (DNA): TGCGCCAGCAGGGCGCGGGGGGGGGACAATGAGCAGTTCTTC. Its translation is CASRARGGDNEQFF.

The CDR3 loop reads CASSLEGQGNQPQHF. The CDR3 region has the DNA TGCGCCAGCAGCTTGGAGGGGCAAGGCAATCAGCCCCAGCATTTT. The rearrangement links TRBV5-1 to TRBJ1-5, with D possibly matching TRBD1 (5 bases). Trimming removed 0 bases at V and 2 bases at J, with 9 bases between. This CDR3 region has 15 residues. The V gene's germline CDR1 is SGHRS and CDR2 YFSETQ.

V gene TRBV11-3 combines with J gene TRBJ2-4, with D tentatively TRBD1 (5 bases). CDR1 and CDR2 (germline): SGHNT, YENEEA. Trimming pared 4 bases from V and 8 bases from J, leaving 12 bases between. The CDR3 length is 13 residues. The CDR3 bases are TGTGCCAGCAGCTCCGGCAGGGTGGACATTCAGTACTTC. Its translation is CASSSGRVDIQYF.

The chain carries TRBV4-3 and TRBJ2-7; TRBD1 agrees at 8 bases. V trimming: 3 bases; J trimming: 3 bases; junction bases outside the gene matches: 7. The CDR3 extends over 15 amino acids. The V gene's germline CDR1 is LGHNA and CDR2 YSLEER. In DNA form, the CDR3 reads TGCGCCAGCAGCCAGTACAGGGGGACCCTCTACGAGCAGTACTTC. It encodes CASSQYRGTLYEQYF.

The rearrangement uses TRBV5-1 and TRBJ1-4, with D perhaps TRBD1 (6 bases). V shed 4 bases and J shed 6 bases, with 19 bases lying between them. CDR3 size: 16 residues. Germline-derived CDR1 and CDR2 are SGHRS and YFSETQ. CDR3 nucleotides: TGCGCCAGCAGCACAACAACGGGGGCGCGAGATGAAAAACTGTTTTTT. This encodes CASSTTTGARDEKLFF.

The chain links TRBV11-2 to TRBJ2-1, with D maybe TRBD2 (5 bases). Germline V gene sequence: CDR1 SGHAT, CDR2 FQNNGV. CDR3 length: 16 amino acids. Between the trimmed V and J ends, which lost 1 base and 2 bases, there was a span of 12 bases. The CDR3 sequence: CASSLGPIGAYNEQFF. The CDR3 nucleotides read TGTGCCAGCAGCTTAGGCCCTATCGGGGCCTACAATGAGCAGTTCTTC.

This chain links TRBV2 with TRBJ2-5; D call uncertain. Germline values: CDR1 SNHLY, CDR2 FYNNEI. V lost 3 bases and J 4 bases, leaving 6 bases between the germline ends. The length of the CDR3 is 12 residues. CDR3: CASSDGSETQYF. Here the CDR3 DNA reads TGTGCCAGCAGTGATGGGTCAGAGACCCAGTACTTC.

This clone occurred a few times. The chain combines TRBV4-2 with TRBJ1-5; TRBD1 aligns across 9 bases. Germline CDR1 and CDR2: LGHNA and YNFKEQ. The V gene end was trimmed by 0 bases and the J gene end by 2 bases; junction bases not matched to a gene: 8. This CDR3 is built from 18 residues. In nucleotides, the CDR3 is TGTGCCAGCAGCCAAGATACAGGACGGACAGGGGGCAATCAGCCCCAGCATTTT. It translates to CASSQDTGRTGGNQPQHF.

V gene TRBV29-1 combines with J gene TRBJ2-1, with D uncertain. Germline values: CDR1 SQVTM, CDR2 ANQGSEA. CDR3 length equals 12 residues. With 3 bases removed from V and 8 bases from J, the gap between germline ends came to 11 bases. Here the CDR3 DNA reads TGCAGCGTTGATCTGCTAAGGGATGAGCAGTTCTTC. Amino acids: CSVDLLRDEQFF.

The chain combines TRBV10-2 with TRBJ1-2; D possibly corresponds to TRBD1 (6 bases). This CDR3 is 14 amino acids long. Trimming took off 2 bases at V and 0 bases at J, with 7 bases between the two ends. The germline V gene has CDR1 WSHSY and CDR2 SAAADI. The CDR3 loop reads CASSENRANYGYTF. The CDR3 DNA sequence: TGCGCCAGCAGTGAGAACAGGGCTAACTATGGCTACACCTTC.

This rearrangement joins TRBV28 to TRBJ1-2; TRBD1 agrees at 7 bases. Unmatched junction bases numbered 2, after V lost 4 bases and J lost 3 bases. This CDR3 is built from 13 residues. Germline V gene sequence: CDR1 MDHEN, CDR2 SYDVKM. The CDR3 here is CASSSTGDYGYTF. CDR3 sequence (DNA): TGTGCCAGCAGTTCCACAGGGGACTATGGCTACACCTTC.

The chain combines TRBV4-1 with TRBJ1-1; 10 bases are a match to TRBD1. The CDR3 has 14 residues. In germline, CDR1 is MGHRA, CDR2 YSYEKL. Trimming removed 4 bases from V and 2 bases from J; junction bases left unmatched: 1. For the CDR3, the DNA is TGCGCCAGCAGCCGACAGGGGGCTAACACTGAAGCTTTCTTT. Translation: CASSRQGANTEAFF.